The 25 T cell receptor beta chains below were found in one sample sequenced in a study of CD8 T cells in ankylosing spondylitis. MiXCR, applied by TCRdb to the 5' RACE reads, yields one record per CDR3 protein. Among approximately 220,000 distinct CDR3 sequences listed, 8% to 11% were seen once. Sample: blood, either unsorted or a sorted T cell fraction (not recorded which). These receptors were taken from a male donor with ankylosing spondylitis or in good health (not recorded which).

Many counts were recorded for this clonotype. The V gene is TRBV12-3 or TRBV12-4, the J gene TRBJ1-1; 7 bases align to TRBD1. This CDR3 has 14 residues. V dropped 7 bases and J dropped 6; count of bases not matched to a gene: 11. The CDR3, as DNA: TGTGCCAGCACCATTAAACAGGGGAGCCCTGAAGCTTTCTTT. Residues: CASTIKQGSPEAFF.

In its sample, this clonotype was seen many times. The chain has TRBV20-1 and TRBJ1-1, with a weak D call TRBD1 (6 bases). The CDR3 runs to 11 residues. Germline CDR1 reads DFQATT; CDR2 reads SNEGSKA (reference sequence). V was cut by 6 bases and J by 7 bases, with 12 bases left in between. The CDR3 loop reads CSAAGQIEAFF. The CDR3 coding sequence is TGCAGTGCGGCTGGACAGATTGAAGCTTTCTTT.

This clonotype has more than one count but fewer than ten. The CDR3 DNA reads TGCAGTGCTAGAGGAATGGATACGCAGTATTTT. As protein: CSARGMDTQYF. The chain couples TRBV20-1 to TRBJ2-3; D is unclear. Per germline, CDR1 DFQATT and CDR2 SNEGSKA (reference sequence). This CDR3 region has 11 residues. Trimming stripped 1 base from V and 6 bases from J, with 5 bases between.

The table lists this clonotype with many counts. The chain is built from TRBV28 and TRBJ2-5, with 9 bases lining up with TRBD1. V was clipped by 8 bases and J by 5 bases; unmatched bases: 9. There are 14 residues in the CDR3. Germline V CDR1 and CDR2: MDHEN, SYDVKM. CDR3 region: CASLISTGGETQYF. DNA for the CDR3: TGTGCCAGCTTGATTTCGACAGGGGGGGAGACCCAGTACTTC.

This clonotype came up many times. This chain links TRBV24-1 with TRBJ1-4; 8 bases match TRBD1. The CDR3 runs to 16 residues. J gave up 0 bases and V 5 bases, and 4 bases lay outside the gene matches. Germline CDR1 KGHDR, CDR2 SFDVKD. CDR3 region: CATSGQGITTNEKLFF. CDR3 sequence (DNA): TGTGCCACCAGTGGACAGGGGATAACAACTAATGAAAAACTGTTTTTT.

This clonotype was counted ten times or more. This chain links TRBV12-3 or TRBV12-4 with TRBJ1-2; D unresolved. This CDR3 contains 13 residues. V was clipped by 5 bases and J by 0 bases, with 7 bases between them. CDR3 sequence reads: CASSHGPNYGYTF. The CDR3 DNA reads as TGTGCCAGCAGTCACGGGCCTAACTATGGCTACACCTTC.

This rearrangement joins TRBV29-1 to TRBJ2-2, with 9 bases identical to TRBD1. The CDR3 has 15 residues. Trimming removed 6 bases from V and 6 bases from J; junction bases left unmatched: 11. The germline V gene encodes CDR1 SQVTM and CDR2 ANQGSEA. For the CDR3, the DNA is TGCAGCGTAGCGGAGACAGGGGGGGCCGCCGGGGAGCTGTTTTTT. Encoded protein: CSVAETGGAAGELFF.

Many counts were recorded for this clonotype. This rearrangement joins TRBV5-1 to TRBJ1-6; D is undetermined. Trimming removed 5 bases from V and 0 bases from J, with 18 bases in between. The germline CDR1 and CDR2 sequences are SGHRS and YFSETQ. The CDR3 runs to 18 residues. CDR3 in amino acids: CASSSLSDRSSYNSPLHF. The DNA of the CDR3 is TGCGCCAGCAGTTCTCTCTCCGATAGGAGCTCCTATAATTCACCCCTCCACTTT. Using reference TRBV5-1 and TRBJ1-6 for the parts outside the CDR3, the full variable domain is KAGVTQTPRYLIKTRGQQVTLSCSPISGHRSVSWYQQTPGQGLQFLFEYFSETQRNKGNFPGRFSGRQFSNSRSEMNVSTLELGDSALYLCASSSLSDRSSYNSPLHFGNGTRLTVT.

This chain connects TRBV12-3 or TRBV12-4 to TRBJ2-7, with a tentative D call TRBD2 (6 bases). This CDR3 is 14 amino acids long. The V end was cut by 3 bases, the J end by 4 bases, with 13 bases between. The CDR3 loop is CASSFGLRDYEQYF. The CDR3 nucleotides are TGTGCCAGCAGTTTCGGACTACGAGATTACGAGCAGTACTTC.

The V call is TRBV10-3, the J call TRBJ1-2; 7 nucleotides line up with TRBD1. The germline V gene encodes CDR1 ENHRY and CDR2 SYGVKD. CDR3 length: 15 amino acids. Trimming at V came to 6 bases and at J to 6 bases, leaving 13 bases not matched to a gene. The CDR3 bases are TGTGCCATCAGCCACCGAACAGGGGAGAGTGATGGCTACACCTTC. Amino acids: CAISHRTGESDGYTF.

This clonotype was observed a few times. V gene TRBV15 combines with J gene TRBJ1-6; D is unresolved. The V end lost 0 bases, the J end lost 10 bases, and 10 bases lay between the germline ends. The CDR3 runs 14 residues. Germline loops: CDR1 LNHNV, CDR2 YYDKDF (reference sequence). DNA of the CDR3: TGTGCCACCAGCAGAGAGGGGAGAAGGTCACCCCTCCACTTT. Encoded protein: CATSREGRRSPLHF.

This clonotype has at least ten counts. This sequence joins TRBV3-1 and TRBJ1-2; D gene unclear. V was cut by 0 bases and J by 5 bases, with 13 bases left in between. This CDR3 comprises 15 residues. Germline CDR1 is LGHDT and CDR2 is YNNKEL (reference sequence). CDR3 DNA: TGTGCCAGCAGCCAAGATCTGGTACAGATTTATGGCTACACCTTC. Translated: CASSQDLVQIYGYTF. Full variable domain (rest looked up from reference TRBV3-1 and TRBJ1-2): DTAVSQTPKYLVTQMGNDKSIKCEQNLGHDTMYWYKQDSKKFLKIMFSYNNKELIINETVPNRFSPKSPDKAHLNLHINSLELGDSAVYFCASSQDLVQIYGYTFGSGTRLTVV.

This clonotype was counted many times. The chain combines TRBV12-3 or TRBV12-4 with TRBJ2-3; no definite D call. This CDR3 region has 12 residues. Trimming left V 6 bases short and J 14 bases short, with 18 bases between. The CDR3: CASSPSGLERYF. For the CDR3, the DNA is TGTGCCAGCAGCCCCTCGGGCCTTGAACGGTATTTT.

This clonotype was seen ten or more times. The V call is TRBV13, the J call TRBJ1-6; D gene uncertain. The ends were cut back, 0 bases at V and 3 bases at J, with 3 bases in the middle. The CDR3 runs 14 residues. Germline V lookup: CDR1 PRHDT, CDR2 FYEKMQ (reference sequence). This CDR3 reads CASSLGDYNSPLHF. The CDR3 DNA reads as TGTGCCAGCAGCTTAGGGGACTATAATTCACCCCTCCACTTT.

This clonotype was detected a few times. Relative to the germline gene, one junction end is altered; a read error may explain this. The chain has TRBV7-7 and TRBJ2-7, with 10 bases matching TRBD1. CDR3 size: 15 residues. From germline, CDR1 is SSHAT and CDR2 FNYEAQ (reference sequence). The CDR3 sequence is CASSPGTGDPYEQYF. The CDR3 DNA follows: TGTGCTAGCAGCCCAGGGACAGGGGATCCCTACGAGCAGTACTTC.

Ten or more counts support this clonotype. The gene calls are TRBV20-1 and TRBJ2-5; 8 bases map to TRBD1. J lost 5 bases, V lost 5 bases, and 13 bases had no gene match. The germline CDR1 and CDR2 sequences are DFQATT and SNEGSKA (reference sequence). The CDR3 is 15 amino acids. The CDR3 sequence is CSAGPGQAILETQYF. The DNA for the CDR3 is TGCAGTGCTGGCCCGGGACAGGCTATTTTGGAGACCCAGTACTTC.

This clonotype was seen many times. The CDR3 loop reads CASSETGAESDTQYF. The DNA of the CDR3 is TGTGCCAGCAGTGAAACAGGGGCCGAGTCAGATACGCAGTATTTT. The chain combines TRBV25-1 with TRBJ2-3; 7 nucleotides line up with TRBD1. CDR1 and CDR2 (germline): MGHDK, SYGVNS. CDR3 size: 15 residues. With 2 bases clipped from V and 4 bases from J, the junction kept 6 bases outside the gene matches. Full variable domain (rest looked up from reference TRBV25-1 and TRBJ2-3): EADIYQTPRYLVIGTGKKITLECSQTMGHDKMYWYQQDPGMELHLIHYSYGVNSTEKGDLSSESTVSRIRTEHFPLTLESARPSHTSQYLCASSETGAESDTQYFGPGTRLTVL.

V usage is TRBV30 and J usage is TRBJ2-3; 8 nucleotides line up with TRBD2. V gave up 5 bases and J gave up 2 bases; unmatched junction bases: 3. There are 13 residues in the CDR3. Germline-derived CDR1 and CDR2 are GTSNPN and SVGIG (reference sequence). CDR3 nucleotide sequence: TGTGCCTGGTATAGCGGGGCCACAGATACGCAGTATTTT. Protein sequence: CAWYSGATDTQYF.

This clonotype occurred many times. The CDR3 bases are TGTGCCAGCAGCCAAAGTAGCGGTCAGCCCCAGCATTTT. This codes for CASSQSSGQPQHF. This chain joins TRBV12-3 or TRBV12-4 and TRBJ1-5; no reliable D call. The CDR3 spans 13 residues. The ends were cut back, 6 bases at V and 6 bases at J, with 12 bases in the middle.

This clonotype was counted many times. For the CDR3, the DNA is TGTGCCACCAGTGATGACAGGGGACTAGCCACCGGGGAGCTGTTTTTT. Protein sequence: CATSDDRGLATGELFF. The V gene is TRBV24-1, the J gene TRBJ2-2; tentatively, D is TRBD2 (9 bases). CDR3 length equals 16 residues. Deletions cut 3 bases from V and 4 bases from J, with 14 bases between. Per germline, CDR1 KGHDR and CDR2 SFDVKD.

The sample holds many counts of this clonotype. The gene calls are TRBV5-1 and TRBJ2-2; D uncertain. The length of the CDR3 is 16 residues. Trimming shortened V by 4 bases and J by 4 bases, and 17 bases separated the two germline ends. Germline loops: CDR1 SGHRS, CDR2 YFSETQ. The DNA for the CDR3 is TGCGCCAGCAGCGGCGATGGGCTACCACCCACCGGGGAGCTGTTTTTT. Protein: CASSGDGLPPTGELFF.

At least ten counts were recorded for this clonotype. The J gene is TRBJ2-6, the V gene TRBV6-5; D is perhaps TRBD1 (5 bases). V was shortened by 2 bases and J by 1 base, with 12 bases between the two germline ends. The CDR3 has 17 amino acids. CDR1 and CDR2 (germline): MNHEY, SVGAGI. CDR3 sequence (DNA): TGTGCCAGCAGTTACCCAGCCAGACAGTCTGGGGCCAACGTCCTGACTTTC. Protein sequence: CASSYPARQSGANVLTF.

This clonotype was picked up many times. The chain carries TRBV24-1 and TRBJ2-1, with 9 bases that match TRBD2. CDR1 and CDR2 (germline): KGHDR, SFDVKD. With 2 bases clipped from V and 14 bases from J, the junction kept 6 bases outside the gene matches. CDR3 length: 13 residues. The DNA for the CDR3 is TGTGCCACCAGTGATTATAGCGGGGGCGAGGAGTTCTTC. This translates into CATSDYSGGEEFF.

This clonotype was recorded at least ten times. The V gene is TRBV20-1, the J gene TRBJ2-3; D is unclear. V was cut by 5 bases and J by 1 base, with 10 bases left in between. Germline loops: CDR1 DFQATT, CDR2 SNEGSKA (reference sequence). This CDR3 has 13 residues. DNA of the CDR3: TGCAGTGCTGATATGGGTGGCACAGATACGCAGTATTTT. Translation: CSADMGGTDTQYF.

There are a few counts of this clonotype. The V and J genes are TRBV12-3 or TRBV12-4 and TRBJ1-1; 9 bases are shared with TRBD1. J gave up 8 bases and V 5 bases, and 15 bases lay outside the gene matches. The CDR3 is made up of 16 amino acids. CDR3 loop: CASSLSSTGGTHEAFF. DNA of the CDR3: TGTGCCAGCAGTCTTTCCTCGACAGGGGGAACCCACGAAGCTTTCTTT.